Here is one T cell receptor (beta chain) with its context. Its antigen is currently unknown. The immunoSEQ assay was version 4, run in survey mode. Genomic DNA was diluted to 10 ng/uL, up to 1 ug per sample. The method was immunoSEQ multiplex PCR; TCRdb's version includes in-frame clones alone and lacks a portion of them. The table includes over 35,000 clones, roughly nine tenths detected once. This CDR3 contains 15 residues. Germline CDR1 LGHNT, CDR2 FRNRAP. Losses at the gene ends were 4 bases for V and 4 bases for J; bases not matched to a gene: 9. Nonspecific anti-CD3/anti-CD28 bead stimulation represents the broad CD4+ T cell repertoire. Sorting of responding CD4+ T cells relied on upregulated CD40 ligand together with CD69. Suppressive ART was started during chronic HIV-1 infection in these adults. The data belong to a study of persistence of HIV-infected CD4 T cells. Study-wide background: Median time on suppressive ART was less than nine years. Study findings and constraints: Degenerate expanded CDR3beta sequences were enriched among CMV- and Gag-responding cells.

V is TRBV12-5 and J is TRBJ1-1; the match to TRBD1 covers 7 bases. Sequencing was performed on CD4+ T cells sorted from PBMCs after approximately 19-hour stimulation, taken from a patient who received antiretroviral therapy. This receptor was identified in an adult man with HIV who was CMV-seropositive. The CDR3 DNA reads as TGTGCTAGTGGTTCGACGTACAGGGGTTCCACTGAAGCTTTCTTT. Its protein is CASGSTYRGSTEAFF.